This paragraph reports one T cell receptor (beta chain). The antigen remains unidentified. These data are taken from a study of cytomegalovirus exposure and HLA in healthy donors. With 60 Vbeta and 13 Jbeta primers, the PCR was carried out. Original processing notes: Later analysis identified 88 million or so unique TCR beta chains, around 10 million shared. Some clones are missing from TCRdb's copy, which holds only in-frame ones; the method was immunoSEQ multiplex PCR. V and J calls and clone size are given by that table; D and trimming were obtained from the DNA. The sample contains around 120,000 clones, about 70% of which appear only once. Overall study findings and caveats: Cytomegalovirus-associated TCR beta chains were listed, numbering some 170.

Sequencing was performed on PBMCs. The source of this sequence is a woman aged 55-69 years in good health and CMV-seropositive.

This chain's CDR3 is CSVTGSRGSPGELFF. The CDR3 nucleotides are TGCAGCGTAACGGGATCCCGAGGTAGTCCCGGGGAGCTGTTTTTT. The chain combines TRBV29-1 with TRBJ2-2, with a tentative D call TRBD2 (5 bases). Trimming took 6 bases from V and 6 from J, leaving 20 bases between them. The CDR3 runs 15 residues. Per germline, CDR1 SQVTM and CDR2 ANQGSEA.